These T cell receptor beta chains were read from a single sample in a study of blood T cell repertoires in COVID-19. This table comes from immunoSEQ multiplex PCR, and its TCRdb copy is limited to in-frame clones, with some not included. The sample comprises about 100,000 clones, about nine tenths of which are singletons, and roughly 5% rests with the top ten. The source material was peripheral blood. These receptor sequences come from a man between 65 and 85 years old with acute or convalescent COVID-19. Both conserved end residues are part of each CDR3. Only part of the rows carry a size: once, few, many, or a class if the clone is expanded.

V	length	size	J	CDR3
TRBV10-3	13	.	TRBJ1-3	CAIRDSSGNTIYF
TRBV11-2	13	.	TRBJ1-1	CASSPPGRGGAFF
TRBV5-6	15	.	TRBJ2-7	CASSFGVGSSYEQYF
TRBV4-1	16	.	TRBJ1-4	CASSPAPGLMNEKLFF
TRBV6-2/TRBV6-3	14	.	TRBJ1-3	CASSQGGAGNTIYF
TRBV7-2	17	.	TRBJ2-5	CASSPRRTSGGQETQYF
TRBV27	13	.	TRBJ1-1	CASSLFSFGVAFF
TRBV4-1	13	.	TRBJ1-1	CASSQGEGTEAFF
TRBV5-1	14	.	TRBJ1-4	CASSLGQGARKLFF
TRBV7-9	14	once	TRBJ1-1	CASSLGGGGTEAFF
TRBV11-3	15	.	TRBJ2-7	CASRKLAGASYEQYF
TRBV3-1/TRBV3-2	16	.	TRBJ2-5	CASSQDPQGVGETQYF
TRBV4-3	16	.	TRBJ2-5	CASSQEKRGGGETQYF
TRBV2	17	.	TRBJ1-5	CASSTGQGGLSNQPQHF
TRBV2	15	.	TRBJ2-1	CASKVLGLYYNEQFF
TRBV6-6	11	.	TRBJ1-1	CASSSGQQAFF
TRBV2	13	.	TRBJ2-7	CASSGTGGYEQYF
TRBV19	14	.	TRBJ2-2	CASSIGGITGELFF
TRBV12-5	17	.	TRBJ2-7	CASGLVGMTSNPYEQYF
TRBV28	12	.	TRBJ2-7	CASSLGRGEQYF
TRBV12-5	18	.	TRBJ2-5	CASGLTRLAGDRAETQYF
TRBV5-3	16	.	TRBJ2-2	CARSLAGGSGTGELFF
TRBV28	15	.	TRBJ1-4	CASSSHRSRNEKLFF
TRBV2	13	.	TRBJ2-5	CASSNQGQETQYF
TRBV18	15	.	TRBJ1-5	CASSPKLGAGQPQHF
TRBV27	16	once	TRBJ2-1	CASSPGLAGGYNEQFF
TRBV28	16	.	TRBJ1-3	CASSLYTGSPGNTIYF
TRBV5-6	14	.	TRBJ1-2	CASSNRDRARGYTF
TRBV6-6	16	once	TRBJ2-2	CASSKGLASGTGELFF
TRBV7-2	16	.	TRBJ2-1	CASIPPTGGLYNEQFF
TRBV9	16	few	TRBJ2-5	CASSATSGGQQETQYF
TRBV21-1	16	.	TRBJ2-3	CASSKGSLAATDTQYF
TRBV19	14	.	TRBJ2-1	CASSGSTSGDEQFF
TRBV28	15	.	TRBJ2-2	CASSSGGRITGELFF
TRBV14	16	.	TRBJ2-3	CASSLLAGGLTDTQYF
TRBV28	12	once	TRBJ1-1	CASSLMEAVAFF
TRBV6-5	15	.	TRBJ2-6	CASSPSVSGANVLTF
TRBV6-5	15	.	TRBJ2-1	CASSYGGTAYNEQFF